A single sample gave rise to the 3 T cell receptor beta chains below, sequenced in a study of blood T cell repertoires in COVID-19. The protocol was immunoSEQ multiplex PCR, while the TCRdb copy is restricted to in-frame clones and leaves out a portion. The data hold approximately 210,000 clones, with about nine tenths observed a single time. The sequenced sample consisted of peripheral blood. The origin of the receptors is a middle-aged man with acute or convalescent COVID-19.

The chain carries TRBV30 and TRBJ1-1; possibly TRBD1 for D (5 bases). The CDR3 is 11 residues long. V was clipped by 0 bases and J by 11 bases, with 10 bases between them. The germline CDR1 and CDR2 sequences are GTSNPN and SVGIG (reference sequence). CDR3 sequence reads: CAWSVSRGAFF. CDR3 nucleotide sequence: TGTGCCTGGAGTGTCTCCCGGGGGGCTTTCTTT. The entire variable domain, with the rest obtained from reference TRBV30 and TRBJ1-1, is as follows: SQTIHQWPATLVQPVGSPLSLECTVEGTSNPNLYWYRQAAGRGLQLLFYSVGIGQISSEVPQNLSASRPQDRQFILSSKKLLLSDSGFYLCAWSVSRGAFFGQGTRLTVV.

This rearrangement joins TRBV27 to TRBJ2-7; no clear D. The germline V and J ends were trimmed by 6 bases and 7 bases, with 19 bases remaining between them. From germline, CDR1 is MNHEY and CDR2 SMNVEV (reference sequence). The CDR3 length is 14 residues. The DNA for the CDR3 is TGTGCCAGCAGCCTCGCACAGTTGGGCGAGGAGCAGTACTTC. Its protein is CASSLAQLGEEQYF.

This rearrangement joins TRBV27 to TRBJ2-6; perhaps TRBD2 as D (5 bases). The V gene lost 2 bases and the J gene lost 1 base, with 15 bases spanning the gap. There are 18 residues in the CDR3. Germline V gene lookup returns CDR1 MNHEY and CDR2 SMNVEV (reference sequence). The CDR3 sequence: CASSLNLGRGSGANVLTF. The CDR3 region has the DNA TGTGCCAGCAGTTTAAACCTGGGTAGAGGGTCTGGGGCCAACGTCCTGACTTTC.